A single sample is the source of the 29 T cell receptor beta chains below, sequenced in a study of shared clonotypes between healthy human individuals. Assay: immunoSEQ multiplex PCR; the TCRdb copy retains only in-frame clones and omits some. Here the sample spans just over 2,000,000 clones, roughly 95% being singletons. What was sequenced was naive CD4+ T cells sorted from blood. Subset noted: CD45RA+ positively selected. The receptor set was obtained from a man between 18 and 35 years old in good health.

CDR3 nucleotide sequence: TGTGCCAGCAGTTATGGTTTGGGGTTGGAAAAACTGTTTTTT. Translating gives CASSYGLGLEKLFF. The chain is built from TRBV11-2 and TRBJ1-4; no firm D call. With 6 bases removed from V and 8 bases from J, the gap between germline ends came to 16 bases. Germline V lookup: CDR1 SGHAT, CDR2 FQNNGV. The CDR3 length is 14 residues.

In its sample, this clone was seen a few times. The V and J genes are TRBV29-1 and TRBJ2-2; D uncertain. Trimming removed 5 bases from V and 8 bases from J, with 9 bases in between. Germline V CDR1 and CDR2: SQVTM, ANQGSEA. The CDR3 consists of 11 residues. The CDR3 sequence: CSVPDDGELFF. DNA of the CDR3: TGCAGCGTTCCGGATGATGGGGAGCTGTTTTTT.

Note on this clone: Within the sample, other DNA sequences also encode this same CDR3. The V call is TRBV9, the J call TRBJ1-4; TRBD1 is a possible D gene (5 bases). The CDR3 runs to 14 residues. V lost 0 bases to trimming and J lost 4 bases, with 7 bases between them. The germline CDR1 and CDR2 sequences are SGDLS and YYNGEE. The CDR3 DNA is TGTGCCAGCAGCGTAGGACAGCTTAATGAAAAACTGTTTTTT. This sequence encodes CASSVGQLNEKLFF.

The chain uses TRBV18 and TRBJ1-5; D might be TRBD1 (6 bases). CDR3 length: 15 amino acids. Trimming removed 5 bases from V and 1 base from J, with 12 bases in between. Germline V gives CDR1 KGHSH, CDR2 LQKENI. The CDR3 region is CASSGGGTSNQPQHF. Here the CDR3 DNA reads TGTGCCAGCTCAGGGGGAGGGACAAGCAATCAGCCCCAGCATTTT. The full variable domain, completed using reference TRBV18 and TRBJ1-5, is NAGVMQNPRHLVRRRGQEARLRCSPMKGHSHVYWYRQLPEEGLKFMVYLQKENIIDESGMPKERFSAEFPKEGPSILRIQQVVRGDSAAYFCASSGGGTSNQPQHFGDGTRLSIL.

The chain combines TRBV14 with TRBJ1-5; weak D call: TRBD1 (5 bases). Germline CDR1 is SGHDN and CDR2 is FVKESK. With 4 bases removed from V and 3 bases from J, the gap between germline ends came to 19 bases. This CDR3 region has 17 residues. The CDR3 nucleotides read TGTGCCAGCAGCCCCCGCTATACCAGGGACTCCAATCAGCCCCAGCATTTT. Residues: CASSPRYTRDSNQPQHF.

The chain carries TRBV5-1 and TRBJ1-3; D not resolved. V gave up 0 bases and J gave up 0 bases, with 10 bases separating them. Germline loops: CDR1 SGHRS, CDR2 YFSETQ. The CDR3 has 16 amino acids. CDR3 residues: CASSLEGIVSGNTIYF. DNA of the CDR3: TGCGCCAGCAGCTTGGAAGGGATAGTCTCTGGAAACACCATATATTTT.

The chain employs TRBV6-1 and TRBJ2-2; D is possibly TRBD1 (6 bases). The V gene lost 6 bases and the J gene lost 2 bases, with 7 bases spanning the gap. The CDR3 has 13 residues. The germline V gene encodes CDR1 MNHNS and CDR2 SASEGT. The DNA for the CDR3 is TGTGCCAGCAGGGGACACAACACCGGGGAGCTGTTTTTT. This sequence encodes CASRGHNTGELFF.

In DNA, the CDR3 is TGTGCCAGCAGTTTGTGTCAGGGAGAGTGTAATGAGCAGTTCTTC. It is translated as CASSLCQGECNEQFF. The chain couples TRBV6-9 to TRBJ2-1, with D perhaps matching TRBD1 or TRBD2 (5 bases each). There are 15 residues in the CDR3. Germline V gives CDR1 MNHGY, CDR2 SVAAGI. V dropped 4 bases and J dropped 7 bases, with 17 bases sitting between them.

Here the CDR3 reads CASSEVGSAKLSGYTF. CDR3 DNA: TGTGCCAGCAGTGAAGTTGGCAGCGCTAAACTCTCTGGCTACACCTTC. The chain is built from TRBV6-1 and TRBJ1-2; D uncertain. Germline CDR1 is MNHNS and CDR2 is SASEGT. This CDR3 is 16 amino acids long. Trimming stripped 1 base from V and 7 bases from J, with 19 bases between.

This sequence joins TRBV4-3 and TRBJ2-5; D ambiguous. Germline lookup yields CDR1 LGHNA and CDR2 YSLEER. The CDR3 has 14 residues. Trimming removed 0 bases at V and 7 bases at J, with 12 bases between. This CDR3 is CASSQEKAAWTQYF. DNA of the CDR3: TGCGCCAGCAGCCAAGAGAAGGCGGCTTGGACCCAGTACTTC.

J is TRBJ2-5 and V is TRBV11-2; 12 positions agree with TRBD2. Germline V CDR1 and CDR2: SGHAT, FQNNGV. CDR3 length equals 17 residues. J was trimmed by 2 bases and V by 4 bases; bases with no gene match: 8. The CDR3 spells CASSSGLAGTTQETQYF. In nucleotides, the CDR3 is TGTGCCAGCAGCTCCGGACTAGCGGGGACAACGCAAGAGACCCAGTACTTC.

A remark on this clone: The sample carries other DNA sequences with the same CDR3. The J gene is TRBJ2-5, the V gene TRBV5-1; 7 bases match TRBD2. The CDR3 runs 14 residues. The germline V gene encodes CDR1 SGHRS and CDR2 YFSETQ. Losses at the gene ends were 8 bases for V and 1 base for J; bases not matched to a gene: 8. Here the CDR3 reads CASSLGGSQETQYF. CDR3 coding DNA: TGCGCCAGTTCTCTCGGGGGGTCCCAAGAGACCCAGTACTTC.

This clone was seen repeatedly, ten times or more. The chain is built from TRBV27 and TRBJ2-7, with 8 nucleotides matching TRBD1. The CDR3 is made up of 13 amino acids. V lost 5 bases and J lost 4; bases outside the gene matches: 4. CDR1 MNHEY and CDR2 SMNVEV come from the germline V gene (reference sequence). The CDR3 region is CASSVQGAYEQYF. CDR3 coding DNA: TGTGCCAGCAGTGTCCAGGGGGCTTACGAGCAGTACTTC.

The V gene is TRBV28, the J gene TRBJ1-1; 8 positions agree with TRBD1. The CDR3 consists of 15 residues. Germline-derived CDR1 and CDR2 are MDHEN and SYDVKM. V dropped 6 bases and J dropped 0; count of bases not matched to a gene: 6. The CDR3 DNA sequence: TGTGCCAGCAGACATTCAGGGGGCATGAACACTGAAGCTTTCTTT. The encoded protein is CASRHSGGMNTEAFF. The variable domain in full, with the rest retrieved from reference TRBV28 and TRBJ1-1, is DVKVTQSSRYLVKRTGEKVFLECVQDMDHENMFWYRQDPGLGLRLIYFSYDVKMKEKGDIPEGYSVSREKKERFSLILESASTNQTSMYLCASRHSGGMNTEAFFGQGTRLTVV.

This clone was found once. The sample holds other DNA sequences that translate to the same CDR3. This chain connects TRBV5-1 to TRBJ2-2; 11 positions match TRBD2. V gave up 2 bases and J gave up 5 bases; unmatched junction bases: 5. CDR3 length: 16 residues. The V gene's germline CDR1 is SGHRS and CDR2 YFSETQ. CDR3 loop: CASSLLTSGSTGELFF. DNA of the CDR3: TGCGCCAGCAGCTTATTAACTAGCGGGAGTACCGGGGAGCTGTTTTTT.

The chain couples TRBV10-3 to TRBJ2-1; 8 bases fit TRBD2. This CDR3 spans 15 amino acids. Trimming at V came to 2 bases and at J to 6 bases, leaving 6 bases not matched to a gene. Germline CDR1 reads ENHRY; CDR2 reads SYGVKD. The CDR3 bases are TGTGCCATCAGTGAGGATCCGGGAGGGCCCAATGAGCAGTTCTTC. It encodes CAISEDPGGPNEQFF.

The chain couples TRBV29-1 to TRBJ2-2, with D uncertain. Germline lookup yields CDR1 SQVTM and CDR2 ANQGSEA. V lost 4 bases, J lost 6 bases, and 15 bases lay in between. The CDR3 contains 14 residues. Written as DNA, the CDR3 is TGCAGCGTTGCAGAGATACCAACTGCCGGGGAGCTGTTTTTT. This sequence encodes CSVAEIPTAGELFF.

The rearrangement links TRBV19 to TRBJ1-1; perhaps TRBD1 as D (5 bases). The V gene's germline CDR1 is LNHDA and CDR2 SQIVND (reference sequence). The V and J ends lost 3 bases and 12 bases respectively, with 17 bases between them. This CDR3 has 13 residues. DNA for the CDR3: TGTGCCAGTAGTATTGAGAGGGGAACCCCGACTTTCTTT. This encodes CASSIERGTPTFF.

The chain employs TRBV28 and TRBJ1-1; no firm D call. The CDR3 length is 11 residues. The ends were cut back, 7 bases at V and 8 bases at J, with 11 bases in the middle. CDR1 is MDHEN, CDR2 SYDVKM, per germline. The DNA of the CDR3 is TGTGCCAGCATGATCCGGGCGGAAGCTTTCTTT. It specifies CASMIRAEAFF.

V is TRBV19 and J is TRBJ1-1, with 8 bases matching TRBD1. Trimming cost V 3 bases and J 3 bases; bases outside gene matches: 9. The length of the CDR3 is 16 residues. Germline V gene data show CDR1 as LNHDA and CDR2 as SQIVND (reference sequence). The CDR3 sequence is CASSMRQGLGYTEAFF. CDR3 nucleotide sequence: TGTGCCAGTAGTATGCGACAGGGGCTTGGATACACTGAAGCTTTCTTT.

In this sample, this clone turned up many times. In nucleotides, the CDR3 is TGTGCCAGCAGCTACCCTCCAGGGGGAAACTCCTACGAGCAGTACTTC. It yields the protein CASSYPPGGNSYEQYF. This rearrangement joins TRBV7-9 to TRBJ2-7, with 7 bases fitting TRBD1. There are 16 residues in the CDR3. Germline V lookup: CDR1 SEHNR, CDR2 FQNEAQ (reference sequence). Trimming removed 4 bases from V and 0 bases from J; junction bases left unmatched: 9.

The chain combines TRBV6-6 with TRBJ2-5, with D unclear. The CDR3 is 14 amino acids. V was pared by 7 bases and J by 4 bases, with 16 bases between. CDR1 and CDR2 from the germline V gene are MNHNY and SVGAGI (reference sequence). DNA of the CDR3: TGTGCCAGCACGTTCGGGCAAGAGCGAGAGACCCAGTACTTC. It translates to CASTFGQERETQYF.

The V and J genes are TRBV11-2 and TRBJ1-3; unclear D gene. The CDR3 runs to 16 residues. Germline CDR1 is SGHAT and CDR2 is FQNNGV. Trimming took off 5 bases at V and 3 bases at J, with 17 bases between the two ends. CDR3 sequence reads: CASSQRAGIDGNTIYF. CDR3 nucleotides: TGTGCCAGCAGCCAACGCGCAGGAATTGATGGAAACACCATATATTTT.

This clone was counted once. The chain is built from TRBV10-2 and TRBJ2-1, with TRBD2 identical over 13 bases. The CDR3 consists of 16 residues. The V gene end was trimmed by 5 bases and the J gene end by 5 bases; junction bases not matched to a gene: 6. The germline CDR1 and CDR2 sequences are WSHSY and SAAADI. In DNA form, the CDR3 reads TGCGCCAGCAGTCTGACCGGGACTAGCGGGAACAATGAGCAGTTCTTC. This encodes CASSLTGTSGNNEQFF.

This clone appeared once. The chain uses TRBV6-1 and TRBJ2-7; 9 bases agree with TRBD2. The CDR3 extends over 15 amino acids. V gave up 1 base and J gave up 3 bases; unmatched junction bases: 4. CDR1 and CDR2 from the germline V gene are MNHNS and SASEGT. The CDR3 sequence is CASSEVGSGGYEQYF. The CDR3 DNA reads TGTGCCAGCAGTGAAGTAGGTAGCGGGGGCTACGAGCAGTACTTC.

The chain recombines TRBV2 with TRBJ2-7; a weak D match, TRBD1 (5 bases). V lost 7 bases and J lost 2, with 15 bases in between. The CDR3 contains 14 residues. Per the germline V gene, CDR1 is SNHLY and CDR2 is FYNNEI. CDR3 protein: CASNSVRGTYEQYF. The CDR3 DNA follows: TGTGCCAGCAACTCTGTAAGGGGAACCTACGAGCAGTACTTC.

The gene calls are TRBV11-2 and TRBJ1-6; D may be TRBD1 (6 bases). Per the germline V gene, CDR1 is SGHAT and CDR2 is FQNNGV. The V end lost 4 bases, the J end lost 8 bases, and 15 bases lay between the germline ends. The CDR3 runs 15 residues. The CDR3 is CASSYRTDYDSPLHF. The CDR3 region has the DNA TGTGCCAGCAGCTATCGGACAGATTACGATTCACCCCTCCACTTT.

The rearrangement links TRBV2 to TRBJ2-2; the D is unclear. The V gene lost 3 bases and the J gene lost 2 bases, with 7 bases spanning the gap. The CDR3 runs to 14 residues. The germline gives CDR1 SNHLY, CDR2 FYNNEI. The chain's CDR3 is CASSDEGNTGELFF. Written as DNA, the CDR3 is TGTGCCAGCAGTGATGAAGGAAACACCGGGGAGCTGTTTTTT.

The chain has TRBV6-1 and TRBJ1-2; D is ambiguous. CDR1 is MNHNS and CDR2 is SASEGT in the germline V gene. This CDR3 is 14 amino acids long. Trimming took 1 base from V and 5 from J, leaving 11 bases between them. The CDR3 reads CASSEGVPGYGYTF. CDR3 DNA: TGTGCCAGCAGTGAAGGGGTCCCAGGATATGGCTACACCTTC.